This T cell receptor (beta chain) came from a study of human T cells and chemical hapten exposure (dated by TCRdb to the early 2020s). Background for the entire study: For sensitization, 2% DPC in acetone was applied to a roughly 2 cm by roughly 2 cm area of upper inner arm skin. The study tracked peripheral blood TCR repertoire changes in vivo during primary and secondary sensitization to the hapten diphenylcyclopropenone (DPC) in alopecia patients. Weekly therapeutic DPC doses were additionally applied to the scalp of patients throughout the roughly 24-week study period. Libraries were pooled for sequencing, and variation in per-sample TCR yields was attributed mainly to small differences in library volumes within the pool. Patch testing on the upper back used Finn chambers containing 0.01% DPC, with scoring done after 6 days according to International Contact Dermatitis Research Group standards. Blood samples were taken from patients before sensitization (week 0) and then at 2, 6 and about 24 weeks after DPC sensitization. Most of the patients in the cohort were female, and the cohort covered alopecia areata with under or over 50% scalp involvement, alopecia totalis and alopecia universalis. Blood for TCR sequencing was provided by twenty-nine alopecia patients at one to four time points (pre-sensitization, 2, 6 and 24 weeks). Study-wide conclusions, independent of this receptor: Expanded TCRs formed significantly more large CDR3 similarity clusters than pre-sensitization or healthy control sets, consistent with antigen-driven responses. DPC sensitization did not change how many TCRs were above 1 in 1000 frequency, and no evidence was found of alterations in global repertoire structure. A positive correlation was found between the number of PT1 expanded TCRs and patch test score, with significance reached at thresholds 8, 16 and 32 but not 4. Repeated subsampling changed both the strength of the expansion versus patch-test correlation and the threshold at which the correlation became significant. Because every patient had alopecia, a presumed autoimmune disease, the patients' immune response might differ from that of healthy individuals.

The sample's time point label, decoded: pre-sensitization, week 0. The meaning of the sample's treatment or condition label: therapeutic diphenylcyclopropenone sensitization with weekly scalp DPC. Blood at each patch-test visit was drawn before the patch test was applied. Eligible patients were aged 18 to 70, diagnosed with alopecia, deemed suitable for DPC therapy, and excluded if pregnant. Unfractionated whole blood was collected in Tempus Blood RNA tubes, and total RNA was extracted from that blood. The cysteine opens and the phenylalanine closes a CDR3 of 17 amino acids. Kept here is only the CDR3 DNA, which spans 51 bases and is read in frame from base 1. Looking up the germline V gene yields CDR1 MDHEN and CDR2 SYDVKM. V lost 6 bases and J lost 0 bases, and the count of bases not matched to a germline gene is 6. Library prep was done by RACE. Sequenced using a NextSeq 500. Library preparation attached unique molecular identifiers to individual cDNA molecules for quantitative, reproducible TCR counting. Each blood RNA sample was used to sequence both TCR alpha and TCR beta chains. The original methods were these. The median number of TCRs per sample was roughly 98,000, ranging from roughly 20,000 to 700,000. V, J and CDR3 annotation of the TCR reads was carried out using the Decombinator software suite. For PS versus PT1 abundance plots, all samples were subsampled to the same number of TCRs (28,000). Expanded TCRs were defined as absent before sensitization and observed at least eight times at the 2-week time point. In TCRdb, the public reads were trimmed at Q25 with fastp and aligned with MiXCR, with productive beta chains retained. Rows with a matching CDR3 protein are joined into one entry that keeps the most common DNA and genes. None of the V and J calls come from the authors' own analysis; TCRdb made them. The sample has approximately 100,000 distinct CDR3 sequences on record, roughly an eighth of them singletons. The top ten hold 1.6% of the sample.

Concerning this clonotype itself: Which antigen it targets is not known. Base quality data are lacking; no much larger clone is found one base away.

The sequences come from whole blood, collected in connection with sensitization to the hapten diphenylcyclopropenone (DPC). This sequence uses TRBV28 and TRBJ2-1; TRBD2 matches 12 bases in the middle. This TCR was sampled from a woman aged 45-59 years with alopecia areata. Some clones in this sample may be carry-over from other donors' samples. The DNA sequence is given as TGTGCCAGCAGCTCCCGACTAGCGGGGGTCTCCTACAATGAGCAGTTCTTC. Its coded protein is CASSSRLAGVSYNEQFF.